The entry below gives a single TCR beta chain sequence along with its context. Its cognate antigen is unknown. Described time point: week 23, last vaccination. It was 300 ug of mutant IDH1 20-mer peptide that made up each vaccine dose, given with topical imiquimod. This sample was included in a study of a mutant IDH1 vaccine in newly diagnosed glioma. Background on the study: Once 4-6 weeks had passed after radiotherapy alone, vaccination started, or it started with temozolomide cycles.

Generated by immunoSEQ multiplex PCR, the TCRdb table keeps only in-frame clones and is missing some. The data show about 82,000 clones, 85% seen once. The V end was cut by 3 bases, the J end by 3 bases, with 16 bases between. This CDR3 region has 15 residues. Per germline, CDR1 SGDLS and CDR2 YYNGEE. The material sequenced was PBMCs, taken from a glioma patient whose treatment included an IDH1 peptide vaccine. The chain joins TRBV9 to TRBJ2-7, with D tentatively TRBD1 or TRBD2 (5 bases each). This clonotype was obtained from a man younger than 40 with glioma. Some clones in this sample may be carry-over from other donors' samples. CDR3 amino acids: CASSASGDPHYEQYF. The CDR3, as DNA: TGTGCCAGCAGCGCCTCCGGGGACCCGCACTACGAGCAGTACTTC.